This T cell receptor beta chain is drawn from a study of blood T cell repertoires in COVID-19. CDR1 MNHNS and CDR2 SASEGT come from the germline V gene. With 2 bases clipped from V and 2 bases from J, the junction kept 16 bases outside the gene matches. The CDR3 has 20 residues. Here immunoSEQ multiplex PCR was the method, and the copy in TCRdb shows in-frame clones only, minus some. The sample lists around 140,000 clones; around 89% were seen once. The receptor was derived from a man aged 55 to 70 with COVID-19, enrolled during active disease. Sequenced: peripheral blood. This rearrangement joins TRBV6-1 to TRBJ2-2; TRBD1 aligns across 8 bases. CDR3 nucleotide sequence: TGTGCCAGCAGTGAATATCGGGGGACAGGCTCCTTATCCAACACCGGGGAGCTGTTTTTT. Translating it yields CASSEYRGTGSLSNTGELFF.